This T cell receptor (beta chain) comes out of a study of blood T cells in healthy people across ages. The V end was cut by 6 bases, the J end by 2 bases, with 7 bases between. CDR1 is SEHNR, CDR2 FQNEAQ, per germline (reference sequence). This CDR3 spans 12 amino acids. Through a sample-barcoded 5' primer and a J-beta primer mix, a second PCR was run for about 6 to 11 cycles. TCRdb recomputed calls from the 5' RACE reads with MiXCR, one row per CDR3 protein. The repertoire holds 980,000 or so distinct CDR3 sequences, with approximately 49% as singletons. V usage is TRBV7-9 and J usage is TRBJ1-2; a possible D gene is TRBD1 (5 bases). Sequencing input: blood. The TCR sequence derives from a man aged 25 to 40 in good health. CDR3 in amino acids: CASRTENYGYTF. The CDR3 bases are TGTGCCAGCAGGACAGAGAACTATGGCTACACCTTC.